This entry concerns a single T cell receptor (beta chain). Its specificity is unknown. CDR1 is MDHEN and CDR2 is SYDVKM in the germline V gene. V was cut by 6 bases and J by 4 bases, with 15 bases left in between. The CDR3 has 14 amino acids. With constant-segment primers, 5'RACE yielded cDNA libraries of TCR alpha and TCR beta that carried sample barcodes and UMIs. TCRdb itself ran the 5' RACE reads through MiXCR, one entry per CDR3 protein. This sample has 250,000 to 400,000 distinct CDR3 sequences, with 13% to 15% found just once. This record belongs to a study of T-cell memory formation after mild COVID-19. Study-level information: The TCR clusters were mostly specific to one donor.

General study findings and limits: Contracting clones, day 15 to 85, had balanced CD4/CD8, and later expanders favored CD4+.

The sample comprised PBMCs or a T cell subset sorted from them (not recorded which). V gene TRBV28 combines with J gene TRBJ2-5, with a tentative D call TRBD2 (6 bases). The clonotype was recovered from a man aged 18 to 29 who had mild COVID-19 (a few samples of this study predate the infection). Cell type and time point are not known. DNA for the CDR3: TGTGCCAGCAGCCAACCCCGACTAGTAGAGACCCAGTACTTC. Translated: CASSQPRLVETQYF.